The present T cell receptor (beta chain) was sequenced within a study of OX40 agonist ivuxolimab in advanced cancers. About the study as a whole: Ivuxolimab, which targeted the costimulatory receptor OX40 (CD134), was an agonistic, fully human IgG2 monoclonal antibody. Intravenous ivuxolimab was administered to patients every 2 weeks at six dose levels: 0.01, 0.1, 0.3, 1.5, 3 and 10 mg/kg. The monotherapy dose-escalation portion (N of about 47 patients) of the phase I ivuxolimab trial is reported in the paper. A male proportion of nearly 85% and a mean age of about 60 years, ranging from roughly 23 to 85, were recorded for the dose-escalation cohort. Partial responses occurred in three dose-escalation patients, of whom one had hepatocellular carcinoma and two had cutaneous melanoma. Among the roughly 50 dose-escalation patients, around 20 had hepatocellular carcinoma, 15 or so melanoma, 9 renal cell carcinoma and 9 head and neck cancer. Patients were allowed to have had prior anti-PD-1, anti-PD-L1 or anti-CTLA-4 therapy, and roughly two fifths of the dose-escalation patients had been treated with checkpoint inhibitors. The purpose of peripheral TCRbeta sequencing was to test whether ivuxolimab changed TCR sequence diversity and led to clonal T-cell expansion. Overall study results and their limits: The antigen specificity of the clonally expanded peripheral T cells was not determined. In the 0.1-3.0 mg/kg groups, partial responders had among the lowest normalized peripheral clonal expansion, particularly in CD8+ T cells. Low levels of normalized T-cell clonal expansion were also shown by some nonresponding patients. After ivuxolimab, more expanded clones were found on average in CD8+ T cells than in CD4+ T cells. Clonal expansion of both CD4+ and CD8+ blood T cells was observed from baseline to week 6 at doses 0.1 to 3.0 mg/kg.

The junction shows trimming of 0 bases on V and 1 base on J, plus 7 bases between the germline ends. From its cysteine to its phenylalanine, the CDR3 spans 15 amino acids. Only the CDR3 DNA is retained, 45 bases long and in frame from the first base. Turning to this clone: Its antigen remains unidentified. Qualities for individual bases were not recorded, and no much larger clone is one base off.

The trial excluded patients who had a history of autoimmune disease or were on systemic immunosuppression. Peripheral blood for TCR sequencing was collected from all dose cohorts at baseline, on cycle 4 day 1, and on cycle 7 day 1. Samples were obtained from an open-label, multicenter, first-in-human phase I dose-escalation trial of ivuxolimab. Adults with locally advanced or metastatic head and neck squamous cell, hepatocellular, melanoma or renal cell carcinoma were enrolled in the trial. CD4+ and CD8+ T cells were sorted separately from peripheral blood before TCR sequencing. Genomic DNA was isolated from the sorted cells so that the TCRbeta CDR3 region could be sequenced. TCRbeta CDR3 regions were sequenced using the immunoSEQ Assay. TCRdb stores this immuneACCESS table with in-frame sequences only. Part of the clones is absent; in the studies checked, under half of the shortfall reflects unresolved V genes, and no reason is known for the rest. This sample has almost 70,000 clones in its table, and 85% to 90% of those were observed once. The ten biggest clones cover over 9.5% of the sample.

The clonotype originates from an adult with an advanced solid tumor such as melanoma, head and neck, liver or kidney cancer. In this chain, TRBV6-7 is recombined with TRBJ2-1; no confident D gene assignment can be made. TRBV6-7 is marked as an open reading frame, function uncertain. This specimen consisted of CD4+ or CD8+ T cells sorted from blood, obtained in a trial of the OX40 agonist ivuxolimab. The CDR3 in this case is CASSYSPASYNEQFF. The sequenced DNA: TGTGCCAGCAGTTACTCACCAGCATCCTACAATGAGCAGTTCTTC.